This is a list of T cell receptor beta chains from one sample in a study of blood T cells in healthy people across ages. A single record per CDR3 protein comes from TCRdb applying MiXCR to the 5' RACE reads. The sample lists fewer than 2,000,000 distinct CDR3 sequences, 35% to 50% occurring once. Sequenced sample: blood. These receptors originate from a human donor in good health. CDR3s include the opening cysteine and the closing phenylalanine or tryptophan. The D gene is left open where the match is weak. Expanded clones are given a class, and other clones once, few, many or no size at all.

clone_size	v_call	j_call	d_call	cdr3_aa	cdr3_nt
-	TRBV5-1	TRBJ2-6	-	CASSPRVGDSGANVLTF	TGCGCCAGCAGCCCAAGGGTGGGTGACTCTGGGGCCAACGTCCTGACTTTC
few	TRBV12-3/TRBV12-4	TRBJ2-3	TRBD2	CASSLILGSGGAGRTDTQYF	TGTGCCAGCAGTTTAATTCTCGGCAGCGGGGGGGCGGGACGAACAGATACGCAGTATTTT
-	TRBV9	TRBJ1-1	-	CASSASGAEGTEAFF	TGTGCCAGCAGCGCAAGTGGGGCGGAGGGCACTGAAGCTTTCTTT
-	TRBV25-1	TRBJ2-7	-	CASSEYGGTSRNPYEQYF	TGTGCCAGCAGTGAATATGGGGGTACATCAAGGAATCCCTACGAGCAGTACTTC
few	TRBV5-1	TRBJ2-7	-	CASRSSFYEQYF	TGCGCCAGCAGGTCGTCCTTCTACGAGCAGTACTTC
-	TRBV29-1	TRBJ1-2	-	CSLGAAGYTF	TGCAGCCTAGGGGCGGCTGGCTACACCTTC
many	TRBV29-1	TRBJ2-7	-	CSVEEVGDPYEQYF	TGCAGCGTTGAAGAGGTAGGGGACCCCTACGAGCAGTACTTC
-	TRBV6-8	TRBJ1-1	-	CASRADGANTEAFF	TGTGCCAGCAGGGCCGACGGAGCGAACACTGAAGCTTTCTTT
-	TRBV9	TRBJ1-1	-	CASSVASAGVAEAFF	TGTGCCAGCAGCGTAGCTAGTGCAGGGGTTGCTGAAGCTTTCTTT
-	TRBV5-1	TRBJ2-5	TRBD2	CASRGGGPETQYF	TGCGCCAGCCGTGGGGGGGGACCGGAGACCCAGTACTTC
-	TRBV2	TRBJ1-1	-	CASSEGQEFYTEAFF	TGTGCCAGCAGTGAGGGGCAGGAATTTTATACTGAAGCTTTCTTT
-	TRBV9	TRBJ2-1	TRBD2	CASSVAVQAGETQFF	TGTGCCAGCAGCGTAGCGGTTCAAGCGGGGGAAACGCAGTTCTTC
few	TRBV24-1	TRBJ2-5	-	CATSDVGGQETQYF	TGTGCCACCAGTGACGTCGGGGGACAAGAGACCCAGTACTTC
few	TRBV12-5	TRBJ2-3	-	CASVLGPKQYF	TGTGCTAGTGTCCTGGGACCGAAGCAGTATTTT
-	TRBV12-3/TRBV12-4	TRBJ2-7	-	CASSIGEPFYEQYF	TGTGCCAGCAGTATAGGGGAACCCTTCTACGAGCAGTACTTC
few	TRBV20-1	TRBJ2-7	-	CSARGGLGGRGAYEQYF	TGCAGTGCTAGAGGTGGATTGGGGGGGCGCGGAGCCTACGAGCAGTACTTC
-	TRBV25-1	TRBJ1-2	TRBD1	CASSEQGGRASYTF	TGTGCCAGCAGTGAACAGGGGGGTCGGGCTAGCTACACCTTC
few	TRBV11-2	TRBJ1-1	-	CASSLDRIWGQVNTEAFF	TGTGCCAGCAGCTTAGATAGGATTTGGGGGCAGGTGAACACTGAAGCTTTCTTT
-	TRBV6-2/TRBV6-3	TRBJ2-5	TRBD1	CASRDRVDVQYF	TGTGCCAGCAGGGACAGGGTTGACGTGCAGTACTTC
-	TRBV3-1	TRBJ1-1	-	CASGHVHTEAFF	TGTGCCAGCGGCCATGTGCACACTGAAGCTTTCTTT
-	TRBV4-3	TRBJ2-3	-	CASSYRGGDTQYF	TGCGCCAGCAGCTACCGAGGCGGCGATACGCAGTATTTT
-	TRBV6-6	TRBJ1-1	-	CASSYGLSRGTNTEAFF	TGTGCCAGCAGTTACGGTTTATCCAGGGGAACGAACACTGAAGCTTTCTTT
-	TRBV7-2	TRBJ2-3	TRBD2	CASRLRTSGEGTQYF	TGTGCCAGCAGATTAAGGACTAGCGGGGAAGGTACGCAGTATTTT
-	TRBV5-1	TRBJ1-2	-	CASSLADNRPYGYTF	TGCGCCAGCAGCTTGGCCGACAACAGGCCCTATGGCTACACCTTC
-	TRBV29-1	TRBJ2-7	TRBD1	CSVGPLDRVYEQYF	TGCAGCGTTGGGCCCCTGGACAGGGTCTACGAGCAGTACTTC
-	TRBV12-3/TRBV12-4	TRBJ2-1	-	CASRWIPTNEQFF	TGTGCCAGCAGATGGATCCCTACAAACGAGCAGTTCTTC
-	TRBV19	TRBJ1-1	TRBD1	CASSAGQGDLEAFF	TGTGCCAGCAGTGCGGGACAGGGGGACCTTGAAGCTTTCTTT
few	TRBV10-3	TRBJ2-1	-	CAISESQDSYNEQFF	TGTGCCATCAGTGAGTCACAGGACAGTTACAATGAGCAGTTCTTC
-	TRBV15	TRBJ2-7	-	CATSRVGGYEQYF	TGTGCCACCAGCAGAGTCGGCGGCTACGAGCAGTACTTC
-	TRBV6-5	TRBJ1-1	-	CASSYGGHPGRAFF	TGTGCCAGCAGTTACGGAGGACACCCTGGCAGAGCTTTCTTT
-	TRBV6-5	TRBJ2-1	TRBD2	CASSFGLAGFGPYNEQFF	TGTGCCAGCAGTTTCGGACTAGCGGGGTTCGGGCCCTACAATGAGCAGTTCTTC
many	TRBV5-6	TRBJ2-3	-	CASSLYPDTQYF	TGTGCCAGCAGCTTGTATCCTGATACGCAGTATTTT
-	TRBV29-1	TRBJ1-1	-	CSVVRQALTEAFF	TGCAGCGTTGTGCGGCAGGCTTTGACTGAAGCTTTCTTT
few	TRBV5-1	TRBJ2-1	-	CASSLATENSDEQFF	TGCGCCAGCAGCTTGGCAACAGAAAATTCGGATGAGCAGTTCTTC
-	TRBV27	TRBJ2-1	TRBD2	CASSYNPREWTAGASNEQFF	TGTGCCAGCAGTTATAACCCAAGAGAGTGGACGGCGGGAGCAAGCAATGAGCAGTTCTTC
-	TRBV7-2	TRBJ2-7	-	CASSFHGREQYF	TGTGCCAGCAGCTTTCACGGCCGCGAGCAGTACTTC
-	TRBV25-1	TRBJ1-1	-	CASSEFFGSGIGTEAFF	TGTGCCAGCAGTGAATTTTTTGGCTCGGGGATCGGCACTGAAGCTTTCTTT
few	TRBV10-3	TRBJ2-5	-	CAISEPAGIGGQETQYF	TGTGCCATCAGTGAGCCAGCTGGCATTGGCGGCCAAGAGACCCAGTACTTC
-	TRBV29-1	TRBJ2-1	TRBD2	CSVVIKRGALSYNEQFF	TGCAGCGTTGTAATAAAGCGGGGGGCCCTCTCCTACAATGAGCAGTTCTTC